The entry that follows covers one T cell receptor beta chain sequence. Its specificity is unknown. Each donor was nominally healthy when sampled (though unrecorded immune exposures were likely). The data are from a study of cytomegalovirus exposure and HLA in healthy donors. Study observations and caveats: A few chains tied to CMV proved CMV antigen-specific in vitro. What was likely a sequencing artifact was a cluster of highly shared sequence variants.

The PCR made use of 60 Vbeta and 13 Jbeta primers. Measured with immunoSEQ multiplex PCR; TCRdb has only the in-frame clones, and not every one. This repertoire shows roughly 160,000 clones, about four fifths found once; its top ten account for about 7%. Trimming cost V 1 base and J 4 bases, with 7 bases left between them. This CDR3 comprises 13 residues. The germline V gene has CDR1 SGHNT and CDR2 YENEEA. This TCR was recovered from a woman in her twenties or thirties in good health and CMV-seropositive. Sample: PBMCs. The chain links TRBV11-3 to TRBJ2-5; D is ambiguous. The CDR3 sequence: CASSLGVRETQYF. The DNA for the CDR3 is TGTGCCAGCAGCTTAGGTGTCCGAGAGACCCAGTACTTC.